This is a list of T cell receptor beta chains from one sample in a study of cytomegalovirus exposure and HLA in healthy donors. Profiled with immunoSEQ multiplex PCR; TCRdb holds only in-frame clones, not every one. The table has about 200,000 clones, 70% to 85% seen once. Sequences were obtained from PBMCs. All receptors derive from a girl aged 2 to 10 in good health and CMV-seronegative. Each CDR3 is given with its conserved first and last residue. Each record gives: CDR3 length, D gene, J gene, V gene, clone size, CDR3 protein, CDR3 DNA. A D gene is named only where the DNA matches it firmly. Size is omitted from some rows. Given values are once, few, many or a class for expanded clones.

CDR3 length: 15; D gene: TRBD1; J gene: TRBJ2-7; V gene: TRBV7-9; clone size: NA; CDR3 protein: CASSQKTGDPYEQYF; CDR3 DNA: TGTGCCAGCAGCCAAAAGACAGGGGACCCCTACGAGCAGTACTTC
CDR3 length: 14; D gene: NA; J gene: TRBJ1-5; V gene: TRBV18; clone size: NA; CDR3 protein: CASSPPGAGQPQHF; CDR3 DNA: TGTGCCAGCTCACCACCGGGCGCGGGTCAGCCCCAGCATTTT
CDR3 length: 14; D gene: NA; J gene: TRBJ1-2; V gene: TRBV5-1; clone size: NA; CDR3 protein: CASSLAYRDFGYTF; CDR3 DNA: TGCGCCAGCAGCTTGGCTTACCGAGATTTTGGCTACACCTTC
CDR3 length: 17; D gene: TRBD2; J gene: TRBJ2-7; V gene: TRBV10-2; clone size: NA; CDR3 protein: CASSASWAGGRRNEQYF; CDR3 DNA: TGCGCCAGCAGTGCTAGTTGGGCGGGAGGCCGACGCAACGAGCAGTACTTC
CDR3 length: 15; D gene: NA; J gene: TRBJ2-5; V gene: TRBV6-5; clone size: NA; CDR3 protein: CASSPREDRAETQYF; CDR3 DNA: TGTGCCAGCAGTCCCCGGGAGGACAGGGCGGAGACCCAGTACTTC
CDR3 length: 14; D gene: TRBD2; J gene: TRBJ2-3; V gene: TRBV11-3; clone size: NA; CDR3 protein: CASSLGGGTDTQYF; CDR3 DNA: TGTGCCAGCAGCTTGGGGGGGGGCACAGATACGCAGTATTTT
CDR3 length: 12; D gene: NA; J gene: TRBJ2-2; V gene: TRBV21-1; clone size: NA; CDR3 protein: CASSVGGGELFF; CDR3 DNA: TGTGCCAGCAGCGTCGGAGGCGGGGAGCTGTTTTTT
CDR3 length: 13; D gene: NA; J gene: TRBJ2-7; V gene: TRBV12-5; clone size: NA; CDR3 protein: CASGLVHSLEQYF; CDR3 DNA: TGTGCTAGTGGTTTGGTACATTCCCTCGAGCAGTACTTC
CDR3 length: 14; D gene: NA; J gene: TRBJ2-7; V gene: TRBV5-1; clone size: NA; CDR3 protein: CASSLDQADYEQYF; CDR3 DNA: TGCGCCAGCAGCTTGGATCAGGCCGACTACGAGCAGTACTTC
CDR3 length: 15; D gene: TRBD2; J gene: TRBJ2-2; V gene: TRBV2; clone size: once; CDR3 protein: CASRAGGRATGELFF; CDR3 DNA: TGTGCCAGCAGAGCGGGAGGGAGAGCTACCGGGGAGCTGTTTTTT
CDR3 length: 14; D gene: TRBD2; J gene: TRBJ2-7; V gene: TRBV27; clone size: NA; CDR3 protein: CASSELAVPNEQYF; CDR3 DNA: TGTGCCAGCAGTGAACTAGCGGTACCTAACGAGCAGTACTTC
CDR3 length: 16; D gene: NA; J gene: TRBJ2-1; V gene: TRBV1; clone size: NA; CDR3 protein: CTSSQWPSGLLYEQFF; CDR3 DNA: TGCACCAGCAGCCAATGGCCGAGCGGCCTATTATATGAGCAGTTCTTC
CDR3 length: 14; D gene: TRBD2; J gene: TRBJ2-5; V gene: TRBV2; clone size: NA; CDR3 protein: CASSPGTSGGPQYF; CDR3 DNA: TGTGCCAGCAGTCCCGGGACTAGCGGGGGCCCTCAGTACTTC
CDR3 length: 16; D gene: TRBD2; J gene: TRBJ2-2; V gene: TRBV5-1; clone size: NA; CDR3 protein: CASSSLAGDGTGELFF; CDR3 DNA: TGCGCCAGCAGCTCCTTAGCGGGAGACGGCACCGGGGAGCTGTTTTTT
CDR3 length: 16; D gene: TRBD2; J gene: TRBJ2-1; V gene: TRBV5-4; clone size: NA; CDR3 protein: CASSLSLAGAYNEQFF; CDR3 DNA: TGTGCCAGCAGCTTGTCCCTAGCGGGAGCGTACAATGAGCAGTTCTTC
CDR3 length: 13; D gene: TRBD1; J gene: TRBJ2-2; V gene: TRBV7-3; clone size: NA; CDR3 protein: CASSRQGTGELFF; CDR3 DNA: TGTGCCAGCAGCCGACAGGGCACCGGGGAGCTGTTTTTT
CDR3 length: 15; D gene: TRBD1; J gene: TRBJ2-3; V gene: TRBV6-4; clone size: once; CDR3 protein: CASRTSGQGSDTQYF; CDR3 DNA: TGTGCCAGCCGAACCTCGGGACAGGGATCGGATACGCAGTATTTT
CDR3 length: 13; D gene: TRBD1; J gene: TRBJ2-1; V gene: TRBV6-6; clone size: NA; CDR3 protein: CAESGQGNSEQFF; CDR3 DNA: TGTGCGGAATCGGGACAGGGGAACAGTGAGCAGTTCTTC
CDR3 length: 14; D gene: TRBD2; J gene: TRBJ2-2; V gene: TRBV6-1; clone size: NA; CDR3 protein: CASSGTINTGELFF; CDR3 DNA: TGTGCCAGCAGCGGGACTATAAACACCGGGGAGCTGTTTTTT
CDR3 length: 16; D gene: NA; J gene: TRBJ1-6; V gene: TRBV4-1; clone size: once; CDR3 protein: CASSLNQGGYNSPLHF; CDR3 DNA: TGCGCCAGCAGCCTCAATCAGGGTGGCTATAATTCACCCCTCCACTTT
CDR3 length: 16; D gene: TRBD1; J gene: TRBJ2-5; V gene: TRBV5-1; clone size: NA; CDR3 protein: CASSLMTGGIGETQYF; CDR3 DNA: TGCGCCAGCAGCTTGATGACAGGGGGGATCGGGGAGACCCAGTACTTC
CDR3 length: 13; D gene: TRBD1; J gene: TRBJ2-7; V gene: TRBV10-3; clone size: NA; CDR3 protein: CAISPRDRYEQYF; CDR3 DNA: TGTGCCATCAGCCCCCGGGACAGGTACGAGCAGTACTTC
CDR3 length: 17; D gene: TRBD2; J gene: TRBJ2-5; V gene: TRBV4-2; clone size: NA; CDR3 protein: CASSQVTSGGREETQYF; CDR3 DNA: TGTGCCAGCAGCCAAGTGACTAGCGGGGGGAGGGAAGAGACCCAGTACTTC
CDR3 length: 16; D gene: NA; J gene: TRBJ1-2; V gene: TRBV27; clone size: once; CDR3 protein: CASSLSGTVLLDGYTF; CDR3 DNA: TGTGCCAGCAGTTTAAGCGGTACCGTCCTATTAGATGGCTACACCTTC
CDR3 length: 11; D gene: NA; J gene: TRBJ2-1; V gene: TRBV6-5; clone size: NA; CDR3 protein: CASSRVNEQFF; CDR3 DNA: TGTGCCAGCAGCAGGGTCAATGAGCAGTTCTTC
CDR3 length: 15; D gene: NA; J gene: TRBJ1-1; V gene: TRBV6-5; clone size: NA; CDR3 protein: CASRESTDSLWEAFF; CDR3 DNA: TGTGCCAGCAGGGAATCCACGGACTCATTGTGGGAAGCTTTCTTT
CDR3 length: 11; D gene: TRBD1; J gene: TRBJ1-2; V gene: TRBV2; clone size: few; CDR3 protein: CASTGAAGYTF; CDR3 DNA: TGTGCCAGTACAGGGGCGGCTGGCTACACCTTC
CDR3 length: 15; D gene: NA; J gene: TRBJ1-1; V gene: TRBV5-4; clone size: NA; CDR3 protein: CASSVLQGYGTEAFF; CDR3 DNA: TGTGCCAGCAGCGTATTACAGGGTTATGGCACTGAAGCTTTCTTT
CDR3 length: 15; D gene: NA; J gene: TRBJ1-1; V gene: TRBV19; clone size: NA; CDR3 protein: CASTLSGGLNTEAFF; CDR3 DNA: TGTGCCAGTACCTTATCGGGGGGGCTGAACACTGAAGCTTTCTTT
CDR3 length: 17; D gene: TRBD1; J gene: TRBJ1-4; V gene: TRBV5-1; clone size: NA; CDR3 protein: CASREGQGGATNEKLFF; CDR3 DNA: TGCGCCAGCAGAGAGGGACAGGGAGGTGCAACTAATGAAAAACTGTTTTTT
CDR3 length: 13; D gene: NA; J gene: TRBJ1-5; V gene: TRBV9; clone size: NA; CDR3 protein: CASRDGGRQPQHF; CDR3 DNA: TGTGCCAGCAGGGACGGGGGGCGCCAGCCCCAGCATTTT
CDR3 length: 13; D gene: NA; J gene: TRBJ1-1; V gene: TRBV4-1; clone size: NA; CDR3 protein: CASSPTLGYEAFF; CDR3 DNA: TGCGCCAGCAGCCCTACTCTGGGCTATGAAGCTTTCTTT
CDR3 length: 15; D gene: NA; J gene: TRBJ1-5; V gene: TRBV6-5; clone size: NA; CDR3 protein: CASSYSVTGNQPQHF; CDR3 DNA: TGTGCCAGCAGTTACTCGGTCACGGGCAATCAGCCCCAGCATTTT
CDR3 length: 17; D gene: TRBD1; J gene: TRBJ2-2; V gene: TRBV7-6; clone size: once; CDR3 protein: CASSLGPGDRLTGELFF; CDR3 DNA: TGTGCCAGCAGCTTAGGACCAGGGGACAGATTAACCGGGGAGCTGTTTTTT
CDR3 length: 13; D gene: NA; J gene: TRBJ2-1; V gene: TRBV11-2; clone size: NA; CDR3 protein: CASSSRSYNEQFF; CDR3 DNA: TGTGCCAGCAGCTCAAGGAGCTACAATGAGCAGTTCTTC
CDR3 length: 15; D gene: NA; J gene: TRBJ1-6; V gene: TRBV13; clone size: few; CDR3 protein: CASSLGSSYNSPLHF; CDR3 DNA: TGTGCCAGCAGCTTAGGCAGCTCCTATAATTCACCCCTCCACTTT
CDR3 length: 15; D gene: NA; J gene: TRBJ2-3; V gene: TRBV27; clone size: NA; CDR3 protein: CASSLQGRKGDTQYF; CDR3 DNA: TGTGCCAGCAGTTTACAAGGCCGCAAGGGGGATACGCAGTATTTT
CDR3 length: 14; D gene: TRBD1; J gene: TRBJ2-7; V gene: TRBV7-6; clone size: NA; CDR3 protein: CASSPRTGYYEQYF; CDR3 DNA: TGTGCCAGCAGCCCCCGGACAGGTTACTACGAGCAGTACTTC
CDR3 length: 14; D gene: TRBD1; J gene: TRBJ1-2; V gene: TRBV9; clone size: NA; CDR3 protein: CASSDPGQGDGYTF; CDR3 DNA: TGTGCCAGCAGCGACCCGGGACAGGGGGATGGCTACACCTTC
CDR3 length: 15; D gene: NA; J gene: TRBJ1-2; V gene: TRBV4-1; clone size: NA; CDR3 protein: CASSQAPGNDYGYTF; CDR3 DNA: TGCGCCAGCAGCCAAGCTCCAGGGAACGACTATGGCTACACCTTC
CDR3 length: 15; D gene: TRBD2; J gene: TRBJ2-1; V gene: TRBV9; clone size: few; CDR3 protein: CASSVVSGIGNEQFF; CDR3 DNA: TGTGCCAGCAGCGTAGTTAGCGGGATAGGCAATGAGCAGTTCTTC
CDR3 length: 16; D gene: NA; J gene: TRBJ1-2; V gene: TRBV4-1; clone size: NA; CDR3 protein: CASSQPTATDFYGYTF; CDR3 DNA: TGCGCCAGCAGCCAACCTACAGCTACGGATTTCTATGGCTACACCTTC
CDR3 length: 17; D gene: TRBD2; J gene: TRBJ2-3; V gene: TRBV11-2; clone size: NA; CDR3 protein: CASSLVGLAGDADTQYF; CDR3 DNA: TGTGCCAGCAGCTTAGTAGGACTAGCGGGAGACGCAGATACGCAGTATTTT
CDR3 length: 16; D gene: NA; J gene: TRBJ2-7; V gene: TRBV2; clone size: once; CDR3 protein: CASSVSLPGHHYEQYF; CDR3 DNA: TGTGCCAGCAGTGTATCCCTACCGGGACACCACTACGAGCAGTACTTC